This T cell receptor beta chain derives from a study of blood T cell repertoires in COVID-19. Turning to the study itself: Sample material is recorded as cDNA or gDNA derived from T cells, B-cell-depleted T cells, or PBMCs.

Per the authors' pipeline: Reference gene primer amplification yielded estimated nucleated cell counts. Assay used: immunoSEQ multiplex PCR; TCRdb lists only in-frame clones, some missing. The DNA was the basis for D and trimming; V, J and clone size are from that table. The table shows under 65,000 clones, with 75% to 95% occurring only once. With 1 base removed from V and 10 bases from J, the gap between germline ends came to 14 bases. The CDR3 extends over 14 amino acids. CDR1 is SGHDN and CDR2 is FVKESK in the germline V gene. Material: peripheral blood. V is TRBV14 and J is TRBJ2-1; maybe TRBD2 (6 bases). The clonotype was recovered from a human donor in a cohort sampled during active COVID-19. CDR3 residues: CASSQVARRGEQFF. For the CDR3, the DNA is TGTGCCAGCAGCCAAGTCGCCCGCCGGGGGGAGCAGTTCTTC.